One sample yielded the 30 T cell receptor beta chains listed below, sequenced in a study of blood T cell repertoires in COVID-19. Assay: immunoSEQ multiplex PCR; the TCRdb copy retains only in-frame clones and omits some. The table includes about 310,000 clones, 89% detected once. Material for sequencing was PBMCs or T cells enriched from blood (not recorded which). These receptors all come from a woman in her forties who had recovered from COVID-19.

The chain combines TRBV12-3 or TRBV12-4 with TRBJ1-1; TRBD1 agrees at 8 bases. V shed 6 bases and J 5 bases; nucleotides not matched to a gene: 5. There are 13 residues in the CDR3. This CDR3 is CASRLQGGTEAFF. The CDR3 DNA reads TGTGCCAGCAGACTACAGGGGGGTACTGAAGCTTTCTTT.

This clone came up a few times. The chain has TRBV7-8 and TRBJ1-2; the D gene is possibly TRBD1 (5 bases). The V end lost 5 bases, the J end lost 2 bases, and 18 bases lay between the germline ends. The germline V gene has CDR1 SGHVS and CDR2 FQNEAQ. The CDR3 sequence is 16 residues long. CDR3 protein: CASSLRASGWNYGYTF. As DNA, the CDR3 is TGTGCCAGCAGCCTCAGGGCCTCCGGGTGGAACTATGGCTACACCTTC.

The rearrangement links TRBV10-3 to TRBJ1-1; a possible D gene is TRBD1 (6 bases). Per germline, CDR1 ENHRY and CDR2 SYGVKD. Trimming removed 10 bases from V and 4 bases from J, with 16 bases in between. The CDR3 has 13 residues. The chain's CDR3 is CATGLQGSTEAFF. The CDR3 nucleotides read TGTGCCACCGGGCTACAGGGAAGCACTGAAGCTTTCTTT.

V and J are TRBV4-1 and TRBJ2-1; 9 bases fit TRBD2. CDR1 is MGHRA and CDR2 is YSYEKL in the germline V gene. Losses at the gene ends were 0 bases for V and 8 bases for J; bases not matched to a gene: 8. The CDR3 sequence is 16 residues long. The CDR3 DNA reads TGCGCCAGCAGCCAAGAGGGACTAGCCTACCGTGATGAGCAGTTCTTC. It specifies CASSQEGLAYRDEQFF.

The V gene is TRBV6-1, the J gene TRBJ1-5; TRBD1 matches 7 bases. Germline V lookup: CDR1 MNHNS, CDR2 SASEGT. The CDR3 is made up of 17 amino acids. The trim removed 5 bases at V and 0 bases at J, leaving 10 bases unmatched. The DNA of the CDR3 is TGTGCCAGCAGTAAAGGGGACAGCATCAATAGCAATCAGCCCCAGCATTTT. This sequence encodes CASSKGDSINSNQPQHF.

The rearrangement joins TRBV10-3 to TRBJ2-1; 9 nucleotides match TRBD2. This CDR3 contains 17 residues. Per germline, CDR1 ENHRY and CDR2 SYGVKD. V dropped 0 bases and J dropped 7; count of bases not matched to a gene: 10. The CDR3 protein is CAISESKWERGVNEQFF. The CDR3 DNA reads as TGTGCCATCAGTGAGTCTAAGTGGGAGCGGGGGGTAAATGAGCAGTTCTTC.

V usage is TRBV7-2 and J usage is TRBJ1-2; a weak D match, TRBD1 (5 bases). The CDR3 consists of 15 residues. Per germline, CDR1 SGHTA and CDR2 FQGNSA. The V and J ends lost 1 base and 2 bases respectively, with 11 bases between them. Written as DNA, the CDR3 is TGTGCCAGCAGCTTAGGGTTAGGGGAAAACTATGGCTACACCTTC. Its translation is CASSLGLGENYGYTF.

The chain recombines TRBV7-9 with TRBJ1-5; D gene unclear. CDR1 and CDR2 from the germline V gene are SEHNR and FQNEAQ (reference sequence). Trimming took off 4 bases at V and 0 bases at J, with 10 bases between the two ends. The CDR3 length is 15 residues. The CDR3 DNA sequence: TGTGCCAGCAGCTACCACGGGGTTAGCAATCAGCCCCAGCATTTT. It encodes CASSYHGVSNQPQHF.

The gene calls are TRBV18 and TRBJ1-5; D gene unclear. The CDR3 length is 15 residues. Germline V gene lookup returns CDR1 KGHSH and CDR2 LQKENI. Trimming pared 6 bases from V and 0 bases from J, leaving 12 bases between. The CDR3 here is CASSKEADSNQPQHF. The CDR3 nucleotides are TGTGCCAGCTCCAAAGAGGCAGATAGCAATCAGCCCCAGCATTTT. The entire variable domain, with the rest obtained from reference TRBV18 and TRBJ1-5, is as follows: NAGVMQNPRHLVRRRGQEARLRCSPMKGHSHVYWYRQLPEEGLKFMVYLQKENIIDESGMPKERFSAEFPKEGPSILRIQQVVRGDSAAYFCASSKEADSNQPQHFGDGTRLSIL.

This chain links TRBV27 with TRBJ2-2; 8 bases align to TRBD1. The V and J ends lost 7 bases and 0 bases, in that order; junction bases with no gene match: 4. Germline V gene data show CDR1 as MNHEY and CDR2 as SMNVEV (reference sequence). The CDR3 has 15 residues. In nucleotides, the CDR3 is TGTGCCAGCAAACTACAGGGGGCGAACACCGGGGAGCTGTTTTTT. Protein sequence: CASKLQGANTGELFF.

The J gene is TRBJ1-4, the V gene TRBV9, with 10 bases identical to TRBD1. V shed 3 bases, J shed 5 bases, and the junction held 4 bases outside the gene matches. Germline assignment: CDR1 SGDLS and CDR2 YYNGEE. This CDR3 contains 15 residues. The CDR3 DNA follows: TGTGCCAGCAGCGCCCTGACAGGGGGCAATGAAAAACTGTTTTTT. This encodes CASSALTGGNEKLFF.

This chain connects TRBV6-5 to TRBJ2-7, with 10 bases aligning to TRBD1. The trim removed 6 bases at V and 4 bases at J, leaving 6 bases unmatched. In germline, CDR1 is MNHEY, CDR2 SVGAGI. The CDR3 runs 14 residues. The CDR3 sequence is CASRMTGGGYEQYF. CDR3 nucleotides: TGTGCCAGCAGGATGACAGGGGGCGGTTACGAGCAGTACTTC.

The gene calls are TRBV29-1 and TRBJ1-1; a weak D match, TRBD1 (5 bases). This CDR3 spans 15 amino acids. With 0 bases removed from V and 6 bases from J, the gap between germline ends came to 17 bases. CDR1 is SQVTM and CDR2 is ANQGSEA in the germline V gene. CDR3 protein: CSVEDESGISPEAFF. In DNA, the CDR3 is TGCAGCGTTGAAGATGAGTCAGGGATTTCACCTGAAGCTTTCTTT.

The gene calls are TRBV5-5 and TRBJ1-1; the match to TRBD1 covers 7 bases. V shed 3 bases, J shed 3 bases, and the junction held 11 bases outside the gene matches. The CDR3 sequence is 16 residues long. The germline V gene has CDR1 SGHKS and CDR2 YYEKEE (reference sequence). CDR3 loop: CASSSLRQGPYTEAFF. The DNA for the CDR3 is TGTGCCAGCAGCTCGTTACGACAGGGCCCGTACACTGAAGCTTTCTTT.

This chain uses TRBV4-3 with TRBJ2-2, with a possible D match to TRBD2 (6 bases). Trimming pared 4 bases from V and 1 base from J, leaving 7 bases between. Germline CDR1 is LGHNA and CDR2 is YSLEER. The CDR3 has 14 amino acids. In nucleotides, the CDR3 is TGCGCCAGCAGCCGTAGCGGGAACACCGGGGAGCTGTTTTTT. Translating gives CASSRSGNTGELFF.

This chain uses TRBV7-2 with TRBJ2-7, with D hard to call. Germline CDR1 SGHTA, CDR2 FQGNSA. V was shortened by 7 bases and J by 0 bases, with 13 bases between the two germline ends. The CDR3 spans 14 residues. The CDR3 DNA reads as TGTGCCAGCAACCCAAGCGAAACCTCCTACGAGCAGTACTTC. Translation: CASNPSETSYEQYF.

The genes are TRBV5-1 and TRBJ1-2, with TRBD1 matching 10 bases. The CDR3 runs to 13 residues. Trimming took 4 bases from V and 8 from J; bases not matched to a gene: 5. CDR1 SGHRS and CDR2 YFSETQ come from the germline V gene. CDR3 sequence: CASSPGTGEGYTF. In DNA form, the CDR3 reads TGCGCCAGCAGCCCCGGGACAGGGGAAGGCTACACCTTC.

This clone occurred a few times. Here the CDR3 reads CATSDPSGREQYF. The CDR3 coding sequence is TGTGCCACCAGTGATCCCTCCGGGAGGGAGCAGTACTTC. V is TRBV24-1 and J is TRBJ2-7, with 7 bases identical to TRBD2. Germline V gene lookup returns CDR1 KGHDR and CDR2 SFDVKD. The V and J ends lost 3 bases and 7 bases, in that order; junction bases with no gene match: 5. The CDR3 consists of 13 residues.

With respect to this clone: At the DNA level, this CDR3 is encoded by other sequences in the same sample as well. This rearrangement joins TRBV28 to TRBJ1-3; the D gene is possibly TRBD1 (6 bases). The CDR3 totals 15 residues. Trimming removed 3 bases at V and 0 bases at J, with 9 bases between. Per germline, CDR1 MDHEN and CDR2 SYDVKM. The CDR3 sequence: CASSLTGASGNTIYF. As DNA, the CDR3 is TGTGCCAGCAGTTTGACAGGCGCCTCTGGAAACACCATATATTTT.

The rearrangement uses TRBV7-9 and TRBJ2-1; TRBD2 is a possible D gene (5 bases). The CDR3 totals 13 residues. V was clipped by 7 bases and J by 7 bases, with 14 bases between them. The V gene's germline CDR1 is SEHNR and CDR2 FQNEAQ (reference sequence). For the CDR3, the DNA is TGTGCCAGCATTCGGGGATTGCGGAATGAGCAGTTCTTC. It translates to CASIRGLRNEQFF.

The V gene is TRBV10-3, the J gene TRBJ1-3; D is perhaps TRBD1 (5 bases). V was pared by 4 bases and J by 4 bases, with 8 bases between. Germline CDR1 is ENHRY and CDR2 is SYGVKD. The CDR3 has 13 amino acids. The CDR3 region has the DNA TGTGCCATCAGTGCAGGGTTGGGAAACACCATATATTTT. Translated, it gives CAISAGLGNTIYF.

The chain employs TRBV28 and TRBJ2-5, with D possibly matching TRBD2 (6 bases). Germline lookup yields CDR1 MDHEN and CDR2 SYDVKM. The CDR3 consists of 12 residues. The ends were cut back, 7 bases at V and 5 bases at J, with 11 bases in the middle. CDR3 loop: CASMRGAETQYF. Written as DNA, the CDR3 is TGTGCCAGCATGCGGGGCGCTGAGACCCAGTACTTC.

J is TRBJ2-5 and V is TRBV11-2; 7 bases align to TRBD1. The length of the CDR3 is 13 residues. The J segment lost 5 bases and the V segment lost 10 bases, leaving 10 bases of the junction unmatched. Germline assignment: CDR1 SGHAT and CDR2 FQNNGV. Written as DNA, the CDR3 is TGTGCCACCCGACAGGGCCTGATGGAGACCCAGTACTTC. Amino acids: CATRQGLMETQYF.

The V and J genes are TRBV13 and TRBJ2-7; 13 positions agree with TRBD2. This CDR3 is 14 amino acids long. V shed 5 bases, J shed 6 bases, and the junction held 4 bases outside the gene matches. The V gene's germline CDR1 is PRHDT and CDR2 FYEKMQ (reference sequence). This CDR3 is CASSTRTSGSEQYF. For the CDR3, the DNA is TGTGCCAGCAGCACGCGGACTAGCGGGAGCGAGCAGTACTTC.

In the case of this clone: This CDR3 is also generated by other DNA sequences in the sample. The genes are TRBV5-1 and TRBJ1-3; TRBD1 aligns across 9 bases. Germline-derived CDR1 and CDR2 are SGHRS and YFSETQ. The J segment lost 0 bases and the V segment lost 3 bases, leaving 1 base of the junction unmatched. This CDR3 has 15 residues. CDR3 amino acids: CASSSTGGSGNTIYF. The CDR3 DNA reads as TGCGCCAGCAGCTCGACAGGGGGCTCTGGAAACACCATATATTTT.

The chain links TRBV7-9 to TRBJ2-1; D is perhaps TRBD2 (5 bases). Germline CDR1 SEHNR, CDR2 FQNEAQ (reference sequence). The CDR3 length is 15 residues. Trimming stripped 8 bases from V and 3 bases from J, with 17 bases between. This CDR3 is CASGSGAGNYNEQFF. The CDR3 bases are TGTGCCAGCGGATCTGGAGCCGGGAACTACAATGAGCAGTTCTTC.

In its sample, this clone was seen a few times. The CDR3 is CASSLWAGDSYNSPLHF. DNA for the CDR3: TGTGCCAGCAGCTTATGGGCGGGGGACTCCTATAATTCACCCCTCCACTTT. The gene calls are TRBV7-2 and TRBJ1-6; tentative D call: TRBD1 (5 bases). The germline gives CDR1 SGHTA, CDR2 FQGNSA. Trimming stripped 2 bases from V and 0 bases from J, with 11 bases between. The CDR3 loop spans 17 amino acids.

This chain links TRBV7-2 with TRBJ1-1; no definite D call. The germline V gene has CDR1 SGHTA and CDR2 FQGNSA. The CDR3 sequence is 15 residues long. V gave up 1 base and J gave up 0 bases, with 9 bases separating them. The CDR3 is CASSLEAGMNTEAFF. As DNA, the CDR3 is TGTGCCAGCAGCTTAGAAGCGGGTATGAACACTGAAGCTTTCTTT.

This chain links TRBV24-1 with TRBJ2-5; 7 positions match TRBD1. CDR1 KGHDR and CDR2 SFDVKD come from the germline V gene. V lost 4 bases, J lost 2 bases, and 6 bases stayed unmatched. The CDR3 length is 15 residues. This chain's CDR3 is CATSDSGTVQETQYF. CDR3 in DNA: TGTGCCACCAGTGACTCCGGGACAGTTCAAGAGACCCAGTACTTC.

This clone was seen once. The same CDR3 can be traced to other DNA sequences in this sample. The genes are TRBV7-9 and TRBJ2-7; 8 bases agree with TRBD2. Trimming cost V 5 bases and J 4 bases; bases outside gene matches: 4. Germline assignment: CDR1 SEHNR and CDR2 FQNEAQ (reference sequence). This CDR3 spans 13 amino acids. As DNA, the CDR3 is TGTGCCAGCAGCCCCAGCGGGAGTTACGAGCAGTACTTC. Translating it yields CASSPSGSYEQYF.